Listed below are T cell receptor beta chains from one sample, sequenced in a study of cytomegalovirus exposure and HLA in healthy donors. This table comes from immunoSEQ multiplex PCR, and its TCRdb copy is limited to in-frame clones, with some not included. This table has approximately 130,000 clones, over 60% appearing once. Sample: PBMCs. The receptors come from a human donor in good health. CDR3s include the opening cysteine and the closing phenylalanine or tryptophan. A D gene is named only where the DNA matches it firmly. Rows may omit the clone size; those that give it use once, few, many or a size class.

CDR3nt | CDR3aa | j_gene | d_gene | abundance | v_gene
TGCGCCAGCAGCCCCTACAGGGCAGAAACCTACGAGCAGTACTTC | CASSPYRAETYEQYF | TRBJ2-7 | NA | NA | TRBV5-1
TGTGCCACCAGCAGAGATCGGGTCTACTCTGGAAACACCATATATTTT | CATSRDRVYSGNTIYF | TRBJ1-3 | NA | NA | TRBV15
TGTGCCAGCAGTACCCGCGGGGGTTTCACTGAAGCTTTCTTT | CASSTRGGFTEAFF | TRBJ1-1 | NA | few | TRBV27
TGTGCCAGCAGCGTAGCCCCAGACAGGGGCGCGAACGAGCAGTACTTC | CASSVAPDRGANEQYF | TRBJ2-7 | TRBD1 | NA | TRBV9
TGTGCCAGCAGTGACGAGGGACTAGCCAAAAACATTCAGTACTTC | CASSDEGLAKNIQYF | TRBJ2-4 | NA | NA | TRBV7-2
TGTGCCAGCAGCAGGCGGGGGACAGGGACTTTTTTCTCTGGAAACACCATATATTTT | CASSRRGTGTFFSGNTIYF | TRBJ1-3 | NA | NA | TRBV21-1
TGTGCCAGCAGCCTGGGGGGGCCCTACAATGAGCAGTTCTTC | CASSLGGPYNEQFF | TRBJ2-1 | NA | NA | TRBV6-5
TGTGCCAGCTCACCGATCCTAGCCCCATCCTCTAGGGAGCAGTACTTC | CASSPILAPSSREQYF | TRBJ2-7 | NA | NA | TRBV18
TGTGCCAGCGGCGTAGGGACAGGGGGCGGCTACACCTTC | CASGVGTGGGYTF | TRBJ1-2 | TRBD1 | NA | TRBV9
TGTGCCAGCAGCCAAGATCGGGGGGGGGACCTTCAGCCCCAGCATTTT | CASSQDRGGDLQPQHF | TRBJ1-5 | NA | few | TRBV4-2
TGCGCCAGCAGTCAATTGCCTGCGGTGTGGGGACAGGGGGCTCTGGAGCAGTACTTC | CASSQLPAVWGQGALEQYF | TRBJ2-5 | TRBD1 | NA | TRBV23-1
TGTGCCTGGAGTGTGTCAGGGGGAAAGCTCACTGAAGCTTTCTTT | CAWSVSGGKLTEAFF | TRBJ1-1 | TRBD1 | NA | TRBV30
TGTGCCAGCAGTCTATCACAGGGGTCAGATACGCAGTATTTT | CASSLSQGSDTQYF | TRBJ2-3 | TRBD1 | few | TRBV27
TGTTCCAGCAGCCATTCACAGGGGATTAGTGGCTACACCTTC | CSSSHSQGISGYTF | TRBJ1-2 | TRBD1 | once | TRBV7-9
TGTGCCAGCAGGCGGGGGGGAAGAGATACGCAGTATTTT | CASRRGGRDTQYF | TRBJ2-3 | TRBD2 | once | TRBV5-6
TGTGCCAGCAGCTTTGGGACTCCCCCCTACGAGCAGTACTTC | CASSFGTPPYEQYF | TRBJ2-7 | NA | NA | TRBV7-9
TGTGCCAGCAGGAGCGGGACAGGACTTAATGAAAAACTGTTTTTT | CASRSGTGLNEKLFF | TRBJ1-4 | TRBD1 | NA | TRBV6-1
TGTGCCAGCAGCCAAGATCGGTGGGTGCAGGGTGGATCACCCCTCCACTTT | CASSQDRWVQGGSPLHF | TRBJ1-6 | NA | NA | TRBV14
TGTGCCAGCAGTTGGCCTGGGACTCAGCAGTTCTTC | CASSWPGTQQFF | TRBJ2-1 | NA | NA | TRBV27
TGTGCCAGCAGCCCCACTAGCGTTACCGGGGAGCTGTTTTTT | CASSPTSVTGELFF | TRBJ2-2 | TRBD2 | NA | TRBV7-6
TGTGCCAGCAGCTTGTTGGAACTCCGCGGAGCGGAGCAGTACTTC | CASSLLELRGAEQYF | TRBJ2-7 | NA | NA | TRBV5-8
TGTGCCTGGCTGGGGACTGCAGCCTACGAGCAGTACTTC | CAWLGTAAYEQYF | TRBJ2-7 | NA | NA | TRBV30
TGTGCCAGCAGAGGGAGTGAGCAGTTCTTC | CASRGSEQFF | TRBJ2-1 | NA | NA | TRBV2
TGTGCCAGCAGTAGCCTGGCTAGGGGGCGCATCTACGAGCAGTACTTC | CASSSLARGRIYEQYF | TRBJ2-7 | TRBD1 | once | TRBV28
TGTGCCAGCAGCTTCGGGCGGGGGAGTGAAAAACTGTTTTTT | CASSFGRGSEKLFF | TRBJ1-4 | NA | NA | TRBV7-8
TGTGCCAGCACCAACCGACTAGTGCGTAGGGAGACCCAGTACTTC | CASTNRLVRRETQYF | TRBJ2-5 | NA | NA | TRBV5-8
TGTGCCAGCAGTGTCTCAGGGGCGGGTCAGCCCCAGCATTTT | CASSVSGAGQPQHF | TRBJ1-5 | NA | NA | TRBV6-1
TGTGCCAGCAGCCAAGTGGCGGGAGGACTAGGGGAGCAGTACTTC | CASSQVAGGLGEQYF | TRBJ2-7 | TRBD2 | NA | TRBV14
TGCGCCAGCAGCTCGGCGGAGACTAGCGGGAGTAGCAATGAGCAGTTCTTC | CASSSAETSGSSNEQFF | TRBJ2-1 | TRBD2 | NA | TRBV5-1
TGTGCCAGCAGGGGACTAGCGGATATCACAGATACGCAGTATTTT | CASRGLADITDTQYF | TRBJ2-3 | TRBD2 | NA | TRBV6-5
TGTGCCAGCAGCTCTCTTAGTGGGCGGGGGGATACGCAGTATTTT | CASSSLSGRGDTQYF | TRBJ2-3 | TRBD2 | NA | TRBV7-9
TGCGCCAGCAGTGAGGAGTTCAGCAATCAGCCCCAGCATTTT | CASSEEFSNQPQHF | TRBJ1-5 | NA | NA | TRBV10-2
TGTGCCAGCAGCTTAGGGGCAGGGCCCCAGCATTTT | CASSLGAGPQHF | TRBJ1-5 | NA | once | TRBV11-2
TGTGCCAGCAACCAGGCATCGGAAGCTTTCTTT | CASNQASEAFF | TRBJ1-1 | NA | NA | TRBV2
TGTGCCAGCAGCTTAGAAATAGCGGGGGGGCAAGTATCCTCAGATACGCAGTATTTT | CASSLEIAGGQVSSDTQYF | TRBJ2-3 | TRBD2 | NA | TRBV7-8
TGCAGCGTTGAGGGGTCCGGGGGGCTTGGGTACGAGCAGTACTTC | CSVEGSGGLGYEQYF | TRBJ2-7 | NA | NA | TRBV29-1
TGTGCCAGCCAAGGGTTTTATGGCGGGAGAAACACCGGGGAGCTGTTTTTT | CASQGFYGGRNTGELFF | TRBJ2-2 | TRBD2 | NA | TRBV19
TGTGCCAGCAGCGGGCCGGGACAGGGAACGGGAAACACCATATATTTT | CASSGPGQGTGNTIYF | TRBJ1-3 | TRBD1 | NA | TRBV5-8
TGCGCCAGCAGCCAAGATTCTAGCGGGTGGTACAATGAGCAGTTCTTC | CASSQDSSGWYNEQFF | TRBJ2-1 | TRBD2 | few | TRBV4-3
TGTGCCAGCGAGCCGGGATTCAATCAGCCCCAGCATTTT | CASEPGFNQPQHF | TRBJ1-5 | NA | few | TRBV2
TGTGCCAGTAGTCGTGCAGGGAGGTCCTACGAGCAGTACTTC | CASSRAGRSYEQYF | TRBJ2-7 | NA | NA | TRBV19
TGCGCCAGCAGCCAAGTGGGGGCCGAGCAGTACTTC | CASSQVGAEQYF | TRBJ2-7 | NA | NA | TRBV4-1
TGTTCCAGCAGCTTAGCACCCCGTAGCGGGAGCTCTGTCTACGAGCAGTACTTC | CSSSLAPRSGSSVYEQYF | TRBJ2-7 | TRBD2 | NA | TRBV7-9
TGTGCCAGTAGCCCGGGGGTCTCCGAGCAGTACTTC | CASSPGVSEQYF | TRBJ2-7 | NA | NA | TRBV19
TGTGCCAGCAGTTCCCTTTCCCCGCAAGAGACCCAGTACTTC | CASSSLSPQETQYF | TRBJ2-5 | NA | few | TRBV7-8
TGCGCCAGCAGCCAAGGTGTCGGGGGCAATCAGCCCCAGCATTTT | CASSQGVGGNQPQHF | TRBJ1-5 | NA | NA | TRBV4-1
TGTGCCAGCAGCCCTAATCCTACCGGGGAGCTGTTTTTT | CASSPNPTGELFF | TRBJ2-2 | NA | NA | TRBV7-9
TGCACCAGCAGCCAAGAAGCCCTAGCGGTCACACAGGATGAGCAGTTCTTC | CTSSQEALAVTQDEQFF | TRBJ2-1 | NA | NA | TRBV1
TGCAGCGCTGGGACAGGAGCCTCCTACGAGCAGTACTTC | CSAGTGASYEQYF | TRBJ2-7 | TRBD1 | NA | TRBV29-1
TGTGCCAGCAGCCGACTTCAAGGACAGGCTAATGAAAAACTGTTTTTT | CASSRLQGQANEKLFF | TRBJ1-4 | TRBD1 | few | TRBV4-2
TGTGCCAGCAGCCCCCGACAGGGTCCCAGGGAAAAACTGTTTTTT | CASSPRQGPREKLFF | TRBJ1-4 | TRBD1 | few | TRBV11-2
TGTTCCAGCAGCTTAGATCGGGACAGGGGGTTCTACGAGCAGTACTTC | CSSSLDRDRGFYEQYF | TRBJ2-7 | TRBD1 | once | TRBV7-9
TGTGCCAGCAAAGCCCAGGGGGAAAGCAATCAGCCCCAGCATTTT | CASKAQGESNQPQHF | TRBJ1-5 | TRBD1 | NA | TRBV2
TGTGCCAGCAGCCCACCCGGGACAGGGATCCACGAGCAGTACTTC | CASSPPGTGIHEQYF | TRBJ2-7 | TRBD1 | NA | TRBV5-4
TGTGCCAGCAGCTTAGCACAGGTCTACGAGCAGTACTTC | CASSLAQVYEQYF | TRBJ2-7 | NA | NA | TRBV7-2
TGTGCCATCAGTGAGGCCTGGGAGGGAACCTACAATGAGCAGTTCTTC | CAISEAWEGTYNEQFF | TRBJ2-1 | TRBD2 | NA | TRBV10-3
TGTGCCAGCAGTTTAGGGCATAGCGGGGGCCAAGAGACCCAGTACTTC | CASSLGHSGGQETQYF | TRBJ2-5 | TRBD2 | NA | TRBV7-2
TGCAGTGCTAGGGCCGAGACAGGGAGGCATTTT | CSARAETGRHF | TRBJ1-5 | TRBD1 | NA | TRBV20-1
TGTGCCAGCTCCCTAAGGGGCGGGGGCCTGATGAACTATGGCTACACCTTC | CASSLRGGGLMNYGYTF | TRBJ1-2 | NA | NA | TRBV18